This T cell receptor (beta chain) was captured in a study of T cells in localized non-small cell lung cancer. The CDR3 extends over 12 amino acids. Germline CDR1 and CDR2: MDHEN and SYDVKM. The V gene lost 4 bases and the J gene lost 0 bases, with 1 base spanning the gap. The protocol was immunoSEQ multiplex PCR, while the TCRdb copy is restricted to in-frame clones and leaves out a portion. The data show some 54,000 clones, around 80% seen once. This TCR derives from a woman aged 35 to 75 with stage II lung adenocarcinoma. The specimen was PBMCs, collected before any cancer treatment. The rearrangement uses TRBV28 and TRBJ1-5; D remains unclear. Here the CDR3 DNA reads TGTGCCAGCAGTTATAGCAATCAGCCCCAGCATTTT. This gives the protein CASSYSNQPQHF.